The 24 T cell receptor beta chains below come from one sample, sequenced in a study of T cells in Graves' hyperthyroidism and ophthalmopathy. It was RNA transcripts that yielded the amplified TCR beta CDR3 regions. The TCR CDR3 first-round RT-PCR relied on the HTBI primer set. From the multiplex PCR reads, TCRdb called clonotypes with MiXCR, one entry per CDR3 protein. This table holds approximately 600,000 distinct CDR3 sequences, approximately 15% found once. The sequenced material came from blood. The source of these receptors is a woman aged 40 to 50 with Graves' ophthalmopathy.

The table lists this clonotype with many counts. The chain uses TRBV6-4 and TRBJ1-2, with 8 bases aligning to TRBD1. Per the germline V gene, CDR1 is MRHNA and CDR2 is SNTAGT. The CDR3 is made up of 16 amino acids. With 0 bases clipped from V and 7 bases from J, the junction kept 10 bases outside the gene matches. In DNA, the CDR3 is TGTGCCAGCAGTGACTCCGTACTGACAGGGGAGGGTGGCTACACCTTC. Its protein product is CASSDSVLTGEGGYTF.

This clonotype has ten or more counts. This rearrangement joins TRBV19 to TRBJ1-2; 8 nucleotides agree with TRBD1. This CDR3 spans 15 amino acids. From germline, CDR1 is LNHDA and CDR2 SQIVND (reference sequence). V shed 4 bases, J shed 2 bases, and the junction held 6 bases outside the gene matches. The CDR3 sequence is CASSNRTGKNYGYTF. The CDR3 DNA reads TGTGCCAGTAGTAACCGGACAGGGAAGAACTATGGCTACACCTTC. The whole variable domain, remainder taken from reference TRBV19 and TRBJ1-2, is DGGITQSPKYLFRKEGQNVTLSCEQNLNHDAMYWYRQDPGQGLRLIYYSQIVNDFQKGDIAEGYSVSREKKESFPLTVTSAQKNPTAFYLCASSNRTGKNYGYTFGSGTRLTVV.

At least ten counts were recorded for this clonotype. The chain employs TRBV29-1 and TRBJ2-7; 7 nucleotides agree with TRBD2. Looked up from germline, CDR1 is SQVTM and CDR2 is ANQGSEA. This CDR3 comprises 12 residues. Trimming at V came to 5 bases and at J to 6 bases, leaving 7 bases not matched to a gene. The CDR3 sequence: CSVRTSWGEQYF. The CDR3 DNA reads TGCAGCGTTCGGACTAGTTGGGGCGAGCAGTACTTC.

This clonotype showed up many times. The chain uses TRBV12-5 and TRBJ2-7; no clear D gene. Germline-derived CDR1 and CDR2 are LGHNT and FRNRAP. V was pared by 5 bases and J by 5 bases, with 16 bases between. This CDR3 comprises 14 residues. Here the CDR3 DNA reads TGTGCTAGTGGTCCCCGACTTACATCCCACGAGCAGTACTTC. It translates to CASGPRLTSHEQYF.

This clonotype was recorded at least ten times. The V and J genes are TRBV6-2 or TRBV6-3 and TRBJ2-7, with D possibly matching TRBD1 (6 bases). The CDR3 loop spans 16 amino acids. The germline CDR1 and CDR2 sequences are MNHEY and SVGEGT. Trimming took off 5 bases at V and 4 bases at J, with 21 bases between the two ends. In DNA, the CDR3 is TGTGCCAGCAGTCCTCAAGGACAGCCCAGGGGATACGAGCAGTACTTC. It translates to CASSPQGQPRGYEQYF.

This clonotype was seen many times. The chain employs TRBV30 and TRBJ1-2; D uncertain. The CDR3 runs 14 residues. V was shortened by 0 bases and J by 6 bases, with 14 bases between the two germline ends. In germline, CDR1 is GTSNPN, CDR2 SVGIG (reference sequence). CDR3 sequence reads: CAWSVLGMRDGYTF. CDR3 coding DNA: TGTGCCTGGAGTGTACTAGGGATGAGGGATGGCTACACCTTC. The full variable domain, with the rest looked up from reference TRBV30 and TRBJ1-2, is SQTIHQWPATLVQPVGSPLSLECTVEGTSNPNLYWYRQAAGRGLQLLFYSVGIGQISSEVPQNLSASRPQDRQFILSSKKLLLSDSGFYLCAWSVLGMRDGYTFGSGTRLTVV.

This clonotype was counted ten times or more. The chain joins TRBV6-5 to TRBJ2-6; unclear D gene. The germline gives CDR1 MNHEY, CDR2 SVGAGI. V lost 4 bases, J lost 4 bases, and 11 bases lay in between. The CDR3 spans 15 residues. CDR3 DNA: TGTGCCAGCAGTTTCCAAGGAGACGGGGCCAACGTCCTGACTTTC. As protein: CASSFQGDGANVLTF.

This clonotype was counted many times. The gene calls are TRBV20-1 and TRBJ2-7; D is ambiguous. Germline-derived CDR1 and CDR2 are DFQATT and SNEGSKA (reference sequence). The CDR3 extends over 12 amino acids. V gave up 1 base and J gave up 3 bases, with 7 bases separating them. The CDR3 is CSARGNSYEQYF. CDR3 nucleotide sequence: TGCAGTGCTAGAGGGAACAGCTACGAGCAGTACTTC.

This clonotype was seen ten or more times. The V and J genes are TRBV28 and TRBJ1-1; D is possibly TRBD1 (6 bases). V gave up 6 bases and J gave up 6 bases, with 11 bases separating them. CDR1 is MDHEN and CDR2 is SYDVKM in the germline V gene. The CDR3 has 12 residues. CDR3 sequence (DNA): TGTGCCAGCAGCGAAGGGGGAGCTGAAGCTTTCTTT. Protein: CASSEGGAEAFF.

Many counts were recorded for this clonotype. V usage is TRBV28 and J usage is TRBJ2-7; D is possibly TRBD2 (6 bases). Germline V CDR1 and CDR2: MDHEN, SYDVKM. The CDR3 covers 13 residues. The V end was cut by 7 bases, the J end by 4 bases, with 14 bases between. CDR3 protein: CASKRGGKYEQYF. The CDR3 DNA reads as TGTGCCAGCAAAAGGGGCGGGAAATACGAGCAGTACTTC.

This clonotype occurred a few times. Sequence at one end of the junction differs from germline and may be a read error. The chain joins TRBV7-3 to TRBJ2-2; perhaps TRBD2 as D (6 bases). CDR3 length: 12 residues. Germline CDR1 and CDR2: SGHTA and FQGTGA. CDR3 coding DNA: TGTGCCAGCAGCTTACGGGGCGGGGAGCTGTCTTTT. This codes for CASSLRGGELSF.

The J gene is TRBJ1-5, the V gene TRBV6-1; D call uncertain. V was shortened by 4 bases and J by 7 bases, with 11 bases between the two germline ends. Germline CDR1 reads MNHNS; CDR2 reads SASEGT. The CDR3 consists of 13 residues. DNA for the CDR3: TGTGCCAGCAGTGCGGAGGGATGGCAGCCCCAGCATTTT. It yields the protein CASSAEGWQPQHF.

This clonotype has at least ten counts. The V and J genes are TRBV6-2 or TRBV6-3 and TRBJ1-5; 10 nucleotides align to TRBD1. The CDR3 runs 18 residues. The germline V gene encodes CDR1 MNHEY and CDR2 SVGEGT. Trimming took 2 bases from V and 5 from J; bases not matched to a gene: 12. In nucleotides, the CDR3 is TGTGCCAGCAGTTACCCCGGACAGGGGGGATTTCTGTATCAGCCCCAGCATTTT. Its translation is CASSYPGQGGFLYQPQHF.

This clonotype was found many times. The V and J genes are TRBV28 and TRBJ2-2; TRBD2 matches at 7 bases. The CDR3 spans 14 residues. V shed 7 bases, J shed 6 bases, and the junction held 8 bases outside the gene matches. Germline V CDR1 and CDR2: MDHEN, SYDVKM. DNA of the CDR3: TGTGCCAGCAACTTGCGGGAGACCGCCGGGGAGCTGTTTTTT. Amino acid sequence: CASNLRETAGELFF.

This clonotype was seen only a few times. CDR3 coding DNA: TGTGCCAGCAGCAGACTAGCGGGAGTGCGACTCGAGCAGTACTTC. It is translated as CASSRLAGVRLEQYF. V and J are TRBV14 and TRBJ2-7; 12 bases fit TRBD2. CDR3 size: 15 residues. Per the germline V gene, CDR1 is SGHDN and CDR2 is FVKESK. Trimming cost V 5 bases and J 6 bases; bases outside gene matches: 8.

The table lists this clonotype with a few counts. The chain links TRBV4-2 to TRBJ2-7; 11 bases align to TRBD2. Per the germline V gene, CDR1 is LGHNA and CDR2 is YNFKEQ. The V gene end was trimmed by 0 bases and the J gene end by 7 bases; junction bases not matched to a gene: 5. This CDR3 comprises 15 residues. Here the CDR3 DNA reads TGTGCCAGCAGCCAAGAACTAGCGGGAGCTCGAGAGCAGTACTTC. Protein sequence: CASSQELAGAREQYF.

This clonotype was seen repeatedly, ten times or more. The chain carries TRBV28 and TRBJ2-5; TRBD2 agrees at 11 bases. The J segment lost 5 bases and the V segment lost 4 bases, leaving 12 bases of the junction unmatched. This CDR3 comprises 17 residues. Germline V gene lookup returns CDR1 MDHEN and CDR2 SYDVKM. Here the CDR3 DNA reads TGTGCCAGCAGTTCACCGGGACTAGCGGTTGAGGAGGAGACCCAGTACTTC. Its protein is CASSSPGLAVEEETQYF.

The chain uses TRBV5-1 and TRBJ1-1; no clear D. This CDR3 comprises 12 residues. The germline V gene encodes CDR1 SGHRS and CDR2 YFSETQ. The V gene lost 1 base and the J gene lost 6 bases, with 7 bases spanning the gap. The CDR3 nucleotides are TGCGCCAGCAGCTTGAATAGGGCTGAAGCTTTCTTT. It yields the protein CASSLNRAEAFF.

This clonotype was seen ten or more times. The chain has TRBV20-1 and TRBJ2-7, with TRBD1 matching 8 bases. The V and J ends lost 0 bases and 6 bases, in that order; junction bases with no gene match: 10. Germline V gives CDR1 DFQATT, CDR2 SNEGSKA (reference sequence). This CDR3 spans 15 amino acids. CDR3: CSARDPSGGGSEQYF. CDR3 bases: TGCAGTGCTAGAGATCCCTCAGGGGGCGGGTCCGAGCAGTACTTC.

This clonotype came up many times. The CDR3 DNA reads as TGCAGTGGGAACGGAAACTATGGCTACACCTTC. It encodes CSGNGNYGYTF. The rearrangement uses TRBV20-1 and TRBJ1-2; D not certain. CDR3 length: 11 amino acids. Germline V CDR1 and CDR2: DFQATT, SNEGSKA (reference sequence). The germline V and J ends were trimmed by 7 bases and 2 bases, with 8 bases remaining between them.

The chain joins TRBV5-1 to TRBJ2-7; D perhaps matches TRBD2 (5 bases). The CDR3 spans 15 residues. Germline V lookup: CDR1 SGHRS, CDR2 YFSETQ. Trimming cost V 5 bases and J 2 bases, with 17 bases left between them. DNA for the CDR3: TGCGCCAGCAGGTCGCGGCGGGCCAGCCCCTACGAGCAGTACTTC. Translating gives CASRSRRASPYEQYF.

This clonotype has ten or more counts. The V gene is TRBV19, the J gene TRBJ2-3; 7 nucleotides match TRBD2. Germline V gives CDR1 LNHDA, CDR2 SQIVND (reference sequence). The CDR3 has 14 amino acids. J lost 1 base, V lost 6 bases, and 4 bases had no gene match. The CDR3 coding sequence is TGTGCCAGTAGGTACGCGGGAGGCACAGATACGCAGTATTTT. Its protein product is CASRYAGGTDTQYF. Filled out from reference TRBV19 and TRBJ2-3, the complete variable domain reads DGGITQSPKYLFRKEGQNVTLSCEQNLNHDAMYWYRQDPGQGLRLIYYSQIVNDFQKGDIAEGYSVSREKKESFPLTVTSAQKNPTAFYLCASRYAGGTDTQYFGPGTRLTVL.

Ten or more counts support this clonotype. The chain uses TRBV19 and TRBJ1-1, with 9 bases aligning to TRBD1. Germline CDR1 and CDR2: LNHDA and SQIVND (reference sequence). Unmatched junction bases numbered 5, after V lost 1 base and J lost 5 bases. CDR3 length equals 15 residues. CDR3 in DNA: TGTGCCAGTAGTATAGGTCGGACAGGGGTAACTGAAGCTTTCTTT. It translates to CASSIGRTGVTEAFF.

This clonotype was found many times. This chain uses TRBV6-2 or TRBV6-3 with TRBJ2-4; 13 bases fit TRBD2. Per germline, CDR1 MNHEY and CDR2 SVGEGT. V was pared by 4 bases and J by 1 base, with 16 bases of the junction left unmatched. This CDR3 region has 21 residues. The CDR3: CASSSLGVRLAGGRAKNIQYF. Here the CDR3 DNA reads TGTGCCAGCAGTTCTCTGGGGGTCCGACTAGCGGGAGGCCGGGCCAAAAACATTCAGTACTTC.